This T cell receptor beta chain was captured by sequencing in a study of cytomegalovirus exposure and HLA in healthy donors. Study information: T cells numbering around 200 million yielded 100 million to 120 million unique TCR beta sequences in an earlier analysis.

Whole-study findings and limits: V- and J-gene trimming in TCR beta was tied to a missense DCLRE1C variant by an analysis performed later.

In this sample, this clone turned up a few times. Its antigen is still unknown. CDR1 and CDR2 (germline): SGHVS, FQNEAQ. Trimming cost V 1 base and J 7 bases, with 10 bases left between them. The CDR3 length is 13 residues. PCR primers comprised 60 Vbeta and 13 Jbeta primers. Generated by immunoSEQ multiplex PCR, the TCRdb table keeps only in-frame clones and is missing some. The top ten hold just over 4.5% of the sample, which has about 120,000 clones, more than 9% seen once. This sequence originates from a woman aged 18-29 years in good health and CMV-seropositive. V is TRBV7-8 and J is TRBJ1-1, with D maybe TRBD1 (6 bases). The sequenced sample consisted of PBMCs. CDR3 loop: CASSLVYRDEAFF. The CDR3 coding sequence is TGTGCCAGCAGCTTAGTTTACAGGGATGAAGCTTTCTTT. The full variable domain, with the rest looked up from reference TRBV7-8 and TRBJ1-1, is GAGVSQSPRYKVAKRGQDVALRCDPISGHVSLFWYQQALGQGPEFLTYFQNEAQLDKSGLPSDRFFAERPEGSVSTLKIQRTQQEDSAVYLCASSLVYRDEAFFGQGTRLTVV.